The 12 T cell receptor beta chains below all came from one sample that was sequenced in a study of blood T cell repertoires in COVID-19 (dated by TCRdb to 2018 to 2020). Libraries came from the immunoSEQ multiplex PCR assay. Not all clones reach the TCRdb copy of this immuneACCESS table, which keeps in-frame sequences only. Checked studies attribute under half of the gap to unresolved V genes and leave the rest unexplained. This sample gives approximately 97,000 clones in total; 80% to 90% of them show up just once. Of the sample, less than 20% falls within the top ten clones. The sequenced sample consisted of peripheral blood. Source of these receptors: a human donor in a cohort sampled during active COVID-19.

The chain couples TRBV4-3 to TRBJ2-7; perhaps TRBD2 as D (5 bases). V was shortened by 5 bases and J by 2 bases, with 16 bases between the two germline ends. There are 15 residues in the CDR3. Germline loops: CDR1 LGHNA, CDR2 YSLEER. The CDR3 region is CASSSRGGRAYEQYF. DNA for the CDR3: TGCGCCAGCAGCTCGCGAGGCGGGCGAGCCTACGAGCAGTACTTC.

V is TRBV19 and J is TRBJ2-7, with 9 bases aligning to TRBD1. CDR1 and CDR2 (germline): LNHDA, SQIVND (reference sequence). CDR3 length: 13 amino acids. The V gene end was trimmed by 5 bases and the J gene end by 9 bases; junction bases not matched to a gene: 8. The CDR3 is CASSPPGQGRQYF. The CDR3 DNA reads as TGTGCCAGTAGTCCTCCGGGACAGGGAAGGCAGTACTTC.

The chain is built from TRBV28 and TRBJ2-1, with a tentative D call TRBD1 (8 bases). Per the germline V gene, CDR1 is MDHEN and CDR2 is SYDVKM. V was pared by 10 bases and J by 3 bases, with 16 bases between. The CDR3 is made up of 14 amino acids. CDR3 sequence (DNA): TGTGCCACTATAAACAGGGGGGGCTACAATGAGCAGTTCTTC. As protein: CATINRGGYNEQFF.

V is TRBV10-1 and J is TRBJ2-2, with 7 bases identical to TRBD1. V shed 6 bases and J 1 base; nucleotides not matched to a gene: 5. The CDR3 runs 15 residues. CDR1 WNHNN and CDR2 SYGVQD come from the germline V gene (reference sequence). The DNA for the CDR3 is TGCGCCAGCAGCCTAGGGGGCTTGAACACCGGGGAGCTGTTTTTT. Translation: CASSLGGLNTGELFF.

The chain couples TRBV9 to TRBJ2-5, with D perhaps matching TRBD1 (7 bases). The CDR3 is 14 amino acids. Trimming removed 6 bases from V and 1 base from J, with 13 bases in between. Germline lookup yields CDR1 SGDLS and CDR2 YYNGEE. The CDR3 coding sequence is TGTGCCAGCAACCAGGGGGGAGTCCAAGAGACCCAGTACTTC. Its translation: CASNQGGVQETQYF.

The V and J genes are TRBV2 and TRBJ2-1; 7 positions match TRBD1. This CDR3 comprises 15 residues. Germline V gene data show CDR1 as SNHLY and CDR2 as FYNNEI. J gave up 3 bases and V 2 bases, and 4 bases lay outside the gene matches. The CDR3 DNA sequence: TGTGCCAGCAGTGAAAGGGGGCCCGTCTACAATGAGCAGTTCTTC. Translation: CASSERGPVYNEQFF. The whole variable domain, remainder taken from reference TRBV2 and TRBJ2-1, is EPEVTQTPSHQVTQMGQEVILRCVPISNHLYFYWYRQILGQKVEFLVSFYNNEISEKSEIFDDQFSVERPDGSNFTLKIRSTKLEDSAMYFCASSERGPVYNEQFFGPGTRLTVL.

The rearrangement uses TRBV11-2 and TRBJ2-5; D is ambiguous. Germline CDR1 reads SGHAT; CDR2 reads FQNNGV. Trimming removed 2 bases at V and 1 base at J, with 20 bases between. The CDR3 is made up of 18 amino acids. The CDR3: CASSLIVQQPIRQETQYF. DNA of the CDR3: TGTGCCAGCAGCTTAATTGTGCAACAGCCTATCCGCCAAGAGACCCAGTACTTC.

V and J are TRBV14 and TRBJ2-7, with D uncertain. CDR1 is SGHDN and CDR2 is FVKESK in the germline V gene. V was clipped by 2 bases and J by 4 bases, with 6 bases between them. This CDR3 has 12 residues. The CDR3 region has the DNA TGTGCCAGCAGCCAATCAGTATACGAGCAGTACTTC. Its protein product is CASSQSVYEQYF.

V gene TRBV6-5 combines with J gene TRBJ1-2; 8 bases line up with TRBD1. The CDR3 covers 16 residues. The V and J ends lost 4 bases and 4 bases, in that order; junction bases with no gene match: 11. Per the germline V gene, CDR1 is MNHEY and CDR2 is SVGAGI. DNA for the CDR3: TGTGCCAGCAGTTCCGAAAGGACAGGGTATGGCTATGGCTACACCTTC. It is translated as CASSSERTGYGYGYTF.

The V gene is TRBV28, the J gene TRBJ1-6; D call uncertain. CDR1 MDHEN and CDR2 SYDVKM come from the germline V gene. The CDR3 runs to 16 residues. The V end lost 2 bases, the J end lost 0 bases, and 8 bases lay between the germline ends. The CDR3 loop reads CASSLDSSSYNSPLHF. The DNA for the CDR3 is TGTGCCAGCAGTTTAGACTCGAGCTCCTATAATTCACCCCTCCACTTT.

This chain connects TRBV4-2 to TRBJ2-7, with TRBD2 identical over 12 bases. Germline CDR1 is LGHNA and CDR2 is YNFKEQ. With 3 bases clipped from V and 1 base from J, the junction kept 4 bases outside the gene matches. The CDR3 runs to 16 residues. The CDR3 protein is CASSQRTSGRSYEQYF. CDR3 sequence (DNA): TGTGCCAGCAGCCAGAGAACTAGCGGGAGGTCCTACGAGCAGTACTTC.

The J gene is TRBJ2-5, the V gene TRBV11-2, with TRBD1 matching over 8 bases. CDR1 is SGHAT and CDR2 is FQNNGV in the germline V gene. Trimming at V came to 3 bases and at J to 6 bases, leaving 6 bases not matched to a gene. The CDR3 runs to 14 residues. The CDR3 is CASSFGTGLKTQYF. In nucleotides, the CDR3 is TGTGCCAGCAGCTTTGGGACAGGACTAAAGACCCAGTACTTC.